The 14 T cell receptor beta chains listed next were all sequenced from one sample in a study of response to subunit inactivated influenza vaccine. One entry per CDR3 protein, called by TCRdb with MiXCR from the RT-PCR reads. The table includes under 200,000 distinct CDR3 sequences, approximately 12% detected once. These data also featured in a second study, about T cells expressing NK-cell markers. From that second work: Making the TCR beta cDNA relied on 5'RACE template switching with UMIs.

Source: CD8+ T cells sorted from PBMCs, taken 11 to 12 days after vaccination. Receptor source: a man aged 45-65 years who received an inactivated influenza vaccine.

The chain links TRBV27 to TRBJ2-7; maybe TRBD1 (5 bases). V lost 4 bases to trimming and J lost 3 bases, with 19 bases between them. There are 16 residues in the CDR3. Germline assignment: CDR1 MNHEY and CDR2 SMNVEV (reference sequence). The CDR3 protein is CASSSSLARVIYEQYF. The DNA for the CDR3 is TGTGCCAGCAGTTCCTCTCTTGCCAGGGTAATCTACGAGCAGTACTTC.

This clonotype was picked up a small number of times. V usage is TRBV29-1 and J usage is TRBJ2-1, with D tentatively TRBD1 or TRBD2 (5 bases each). This CDR3 has 17 residues. V gave up 0 bases and J gave up 1 base, with 16 bases separating them. CDR1 is SQVTM and CDR2 is ANQGSEA in the germline V gene. The CDR3 reads CSVEDREGIPSYNEQFF. The CDR3 bases are TGCAGCGTTGAAGATCGCGAGGGGATCCCGTCCTACAATGAGCAGTTCTTC.

V gene TRBV20-1 combines with J gene TRBJ2-7; 9 bases map to TRBD1. The ends lost 6 bases at V and 3 bases at J; junction bases unmatched: 9. Germline CDR1 and CDR2: DFQATT and SNEGSKA (reference sequence). The CDR3 has 14 residues. The CDR3 bases are TGCAGTGCCTATCGACAGGGGGTGGGCTACGAGCAGTACTTC. Protein: CSAYRQGVGYEQYF.

In its sample, this clonotype was seen many times. This rearrangement joins TRBV30 to TRBJ2-7, with a weak D call TRBD1 (6 bases). V dropped 3 bases and J dropped 3 bases, with 12 bases sitting between them. The germline V gene encodes CDR1 GTSNPN and CDR2 SVGIG (reference sequence). The CDR3 has 13 amino acids. DNA for the CDR3: TGTGCCTGGAGCCTGGGACACGACTACGAGCAGTACTTC. This codes for CAWSLGHDYEQYF.

Remarks on this clonotype: A read error is possible here, since a much larger clone lies one base away. This chain uses TRBV6-2 or TRBV6-3 with TRBJ2-2; no definite D call. This CDR3 has 12 residues. Germline CDR1 and CDR2: MNHEY and SVGEGT. CDR3 sequence: CASSYRTEELFF. The CDR3 coding sequence is TGTGCCAGCAGTTACAGAACCGAGGAGCTGTTTTTT.

This clonotype was detected a few times. The V gene is TRBV19, the J gene TRBJ2-1; a weak D match, TRBD1 (6 bases). Germline loops: CDR1 LNHDA, CDR2 SQIVND (reference sequence). With 6 bases removed from V and 6 bases from J, the gap between germline ends came to 9 bases. This CDR3 has 12 amino acids. The CDR3 nucleotides read TGTGCCAGTAGGGGGGCAGTCAATGAGCAGTTCTTC. Amino acids: CASRGAVNEQFF.

This clonotype was counted between two and nine times. The gene calls are TRBV7-9 and TRBJ1-3, with 7 bases that match TRBD1. The V gene end was trimmed by 5 bases and the J gene end by 4 bases; junction bases not matched to a gene: 11. The germline V gene encodes CDR1 SEHNR and CDR2 FQNEAQ (reference sequence). The CDR3 has 16 amino acids. The CDR3 sequence: CASSNPGTVAGNTIYF. The DNA of the CDR3 is TGTGCCAGCAGCAACCCCGGGACAGTGGCAGGAAACACCATATATTTT.

This clonotype has more than one count but fewer than ten. The genes are TRBV7-2 and TRBJ2-7, with 9 bases lining up with TRBD1. Germline-derived CDR1 and CDR2 are SGHTA and FQGNSA. The CDR3 consists of 14 residues. The trim removed 5 bases at V and 6 bases at J, leaving 8 bases unmatched. CDR3 sequence (DNA): TGTGCCAGCAGCAGAATACAGGGGGCAAGCGAGCAGTACTTC. Encoded protein: CASSRIQGASEQYF.

This clonotype was found a few times. The genes are TRBV15 and TRBJ2-3, with 8 nucleotides matching TRBD2. V was clipped by 4 bases and J by 0 bases; unmatched bases: 3. Germline V gene lookup returns CDR1 LNHNV and CDR2 YYDKDF (reference sequence). This CDR3 has 15 residues. CDR3 residues: CATSTIAGSTDTQYF. As DNA, the CDR3 is TGTGCCACCAGCACAATAGCGGGAAGCACAGATACGCAGTATTTT.

The chain couples TRBV4-3 to TRBJ2-3; D may be TRBD1 (6 bases). This CDR3 comprises 15 residues. Between the trimmed V and J ends, which lost 0 bases and 3 bases, there was a span of 10 bases. Germline CDR1 and CDR2: LGHNA and YSLEER. In nucleotides, the CDR3 is TGCGCCAGCAGCCAAGATTGGGGGCAGACAGATACGCAGTATTTT. Protein product: CASSQDWGQTDTQYF.

This clonotype was detected ten times or more. The V call is TRBV7-2, the J call TRBJ2-7, with D unclear. The germline V gene encodes CDR1 SGHTA and CDR2 FQGNSA. The CDR3 is 14 residues long. Deletions cut 5 bases from V and 0 bases from J, with 11 bases between. The CDR3 sequence: CASSPLRLSYEQYF. CDR3 nucleotides: TGTGCCAGCAGCCCCTTGCGTCTCTCCTACGAGCAGTACTTC. Filled out from reference TRBV7-2 and TRBJ2-7, the complete variable domain reads GAGVSQSPSNKVTEKGKDVELRCDPISGHTALYWYRQSLGQGLEFLIYFQGNSAPDKSGLPSDRFSAERTGGSVSTLTIQRTQQEDSAVYLCASSPLRLSYEQYFGPGTRLTVT.

This clonotype was detected only a few times. The chain is built from TRBV4-1 and TRBJ1-2; 7 positions match TRBD1. CDR1 and CDR2 from the germline V gene are MGHRA and YSYEKL. Trimming took 3 bases from V and 6 from J; bases not matched to a gene: 1. This CDR3 spans 12 amino acids. The CDR3 nucleotides are TGCGCCAGCAGCCACAGGGGGGATGGCTACACCTTC. Protein product: CASSHRGDGYTF.

This clonotype was detected ten times or more. V gene TRBV7-8 combines with J gene TRBJ2-3; 7 bases fit TRBD2. This CDR3 has 14 residues. After removal of 4 bases from V and 1 base from J, the junction contained 2 bases not matched to a gene. Germline CDR1 reads SGHVS; CDR2 reads FQNEAQ. The DNA of the CDR3 is TGTGCCAGCAGCTCCCTAGCGGGCACAGATACGCAGTATTTT. This sequence encodes CASSSLAGTDTQYF.

This clonotype was counted a few times. The chain carries TRBV5-1 and TRBJ2-5, with 11 nucleotides matching TRBD2. The CDR3 has 15 residues. Trimming removed 1 base from V and 5 bases from J; junction bases left unmatched: 4. The germline V gene encodes CDR1 SGHRS and CDR2 YFSETQ. CDR3 sequence (DNA): TGCGCCAGCAGCTTGACTAGCGGGGGTATGGAGACCCAGTACTTC. Translated: CASSLTSGGMETQYF.